This TCR beta chain was obtained from a study of T cell changes during pregnancy in multiple sclerosis. This CDR3 has 15 amino acids. The germline V gene encodes CDR1 SEHNR and CDR2 FQNEAQ (reference sequence). V lost 4 bases and J lost 6; bases outside the gene matches: 7. The protocol was immunoSEQ multiplex PCR, while the TCRdb copy is restricted to in-frame clones and leaves out a portion. This table holds 90,000 to 120,000 clones, about nine tenths found once. V gene TRBV7-9 combines with J gene TRBJ2-1; TRBD2 matches at 9 bases. The input for sequencing was peripheral blood, taken in the third trimester of pregnancy. This sequence was found in a female donor in good health, enrolled as a control in a pregnancy study. For the CDR3, the DNA is TGTGCCAGCAGCTCTAGAGGCGGGGGGGCCAATGAGCAGTTCTTC. Residues: CASSSRGGGANEQFF.